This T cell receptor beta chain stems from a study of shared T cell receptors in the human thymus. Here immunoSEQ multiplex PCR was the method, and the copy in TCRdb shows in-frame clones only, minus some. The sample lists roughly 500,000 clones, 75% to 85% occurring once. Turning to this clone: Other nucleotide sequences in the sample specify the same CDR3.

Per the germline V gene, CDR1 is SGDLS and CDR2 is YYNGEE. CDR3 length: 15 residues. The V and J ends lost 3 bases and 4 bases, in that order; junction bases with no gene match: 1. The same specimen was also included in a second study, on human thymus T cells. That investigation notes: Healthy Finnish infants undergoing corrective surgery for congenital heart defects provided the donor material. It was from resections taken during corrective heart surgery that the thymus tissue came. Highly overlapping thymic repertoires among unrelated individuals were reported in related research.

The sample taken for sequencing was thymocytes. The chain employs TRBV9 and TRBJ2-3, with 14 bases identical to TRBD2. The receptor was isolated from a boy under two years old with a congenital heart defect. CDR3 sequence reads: CASSAGLAGADTQYF. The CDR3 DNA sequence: TGTGCCAGCAGCGCGGGACTAGCGGGGGCAGATACGCAGTATTTT.